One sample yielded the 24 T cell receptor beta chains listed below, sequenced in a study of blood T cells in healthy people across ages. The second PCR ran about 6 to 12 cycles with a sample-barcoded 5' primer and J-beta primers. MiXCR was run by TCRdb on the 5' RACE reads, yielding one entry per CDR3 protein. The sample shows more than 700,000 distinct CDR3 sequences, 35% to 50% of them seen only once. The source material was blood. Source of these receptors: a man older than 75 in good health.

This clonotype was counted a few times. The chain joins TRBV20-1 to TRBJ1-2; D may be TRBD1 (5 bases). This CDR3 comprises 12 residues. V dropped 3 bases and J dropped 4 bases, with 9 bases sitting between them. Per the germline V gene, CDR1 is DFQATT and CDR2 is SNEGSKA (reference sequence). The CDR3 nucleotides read TGCAGTGCTAGCGTGACAGCCTATGGCTACACCTTC. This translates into CSASVTAYGYTF.

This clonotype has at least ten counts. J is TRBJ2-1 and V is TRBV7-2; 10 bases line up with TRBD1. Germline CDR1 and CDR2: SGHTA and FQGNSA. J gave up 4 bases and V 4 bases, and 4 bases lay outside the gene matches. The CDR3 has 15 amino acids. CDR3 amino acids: CASSWDRGRYNEQFF. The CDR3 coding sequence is TGTGCCAGCAGCTGGGACAGGGGCCGTTACAATGAGCAGTTCTTC. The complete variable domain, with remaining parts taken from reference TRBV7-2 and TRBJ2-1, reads GAGVSQSPSNKVTEKGKDVELRCDPISGHTALYWYRQSLGQGLEFLIYFQGNSAPDKSGLPSDRFSAERTGGSVSTLTIQRTQQEDSAVYLCASSWDRGRYNEQFFGPGTRLTVL.

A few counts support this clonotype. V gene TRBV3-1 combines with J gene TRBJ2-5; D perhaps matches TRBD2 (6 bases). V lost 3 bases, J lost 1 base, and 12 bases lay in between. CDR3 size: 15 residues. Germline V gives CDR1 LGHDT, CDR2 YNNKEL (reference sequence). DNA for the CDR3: TGTGCCAGCAGCCAGCGCGGGATTCTCCAAGAGACCCAGTACTTC. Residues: CASSQRGILQETQYF.

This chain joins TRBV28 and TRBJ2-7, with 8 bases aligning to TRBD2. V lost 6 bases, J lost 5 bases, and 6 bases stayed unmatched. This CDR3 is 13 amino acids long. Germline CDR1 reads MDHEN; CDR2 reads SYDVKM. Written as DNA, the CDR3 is TGTGCCAGCAGGGCAGCGGGAGATCACGAGCAGTACTTC. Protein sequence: CASRAAGDHEQYF.

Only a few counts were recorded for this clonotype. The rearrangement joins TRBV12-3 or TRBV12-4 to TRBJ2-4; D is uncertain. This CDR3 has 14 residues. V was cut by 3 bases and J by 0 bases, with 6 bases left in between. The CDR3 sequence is CASSFMGAKNIQYF. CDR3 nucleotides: TGTGCCAGCAGTTTCATGGGAGCCAAAAACATTCAGTACTTC.

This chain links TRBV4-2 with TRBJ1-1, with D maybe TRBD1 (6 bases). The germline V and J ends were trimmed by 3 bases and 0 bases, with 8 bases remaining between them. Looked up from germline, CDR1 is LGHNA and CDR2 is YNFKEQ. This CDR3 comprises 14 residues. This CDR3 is CASSQDRVNTEAFF. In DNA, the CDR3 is TGTGCCAGCAGCCAGGACAGAGTGAACACTGAAGCTTTCTTT.

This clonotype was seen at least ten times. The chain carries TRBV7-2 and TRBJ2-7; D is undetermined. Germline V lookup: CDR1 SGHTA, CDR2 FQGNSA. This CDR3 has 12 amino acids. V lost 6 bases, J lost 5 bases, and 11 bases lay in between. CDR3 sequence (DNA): TGTGCCAGCAGTCCTAGGCTCCACGAGCAGTACTTC. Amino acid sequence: CASSPRLHEQYF.

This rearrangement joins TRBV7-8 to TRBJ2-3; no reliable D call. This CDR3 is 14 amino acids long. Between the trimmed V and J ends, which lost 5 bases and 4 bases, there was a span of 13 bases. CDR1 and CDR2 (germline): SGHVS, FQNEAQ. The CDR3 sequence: CASSRALTADTQYF. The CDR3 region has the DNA TGTGCCAGCAGCCGGGCCCTAACCGCAGATACGCAGTATTTT. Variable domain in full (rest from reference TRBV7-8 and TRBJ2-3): GAGVSQSPRYKVAKRGQDVALRCDPISGHVSLFWYQQALGQGPEFLTYFQNEAQLDKSGLPSDRFFAERPEGSVSTLKIQRTQQEDSAVYLCASSRALTADTQYFGPGTRLTVL.

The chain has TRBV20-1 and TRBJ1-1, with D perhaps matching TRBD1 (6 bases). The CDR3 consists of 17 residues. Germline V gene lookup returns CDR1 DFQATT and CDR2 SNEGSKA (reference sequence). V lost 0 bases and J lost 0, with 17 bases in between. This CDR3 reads CSARDGRGVVLNTEAFF. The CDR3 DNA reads TGCAGTGCTAGAGATGGCAGGGGAGTCGTGTTGAACACTGAAGCTTTCTTT.

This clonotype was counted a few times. The CDR3 region is CASSRQGTQETQYF. Here the CDR3 DNA reads TGTGCCAGCAGTCGACAGGGGACGCAAGAGACCCAGTACTTC. The rearrangement links TRBV6-5 to TRBJ2-5, with 8 bases aligning to TRBD1. Germline CDR1 is MNHEY and CDR2 is SVGAGI. This CDR3 has 14 residues. The trim removed 5 bases at V and 2 bases at J, leaving 4 bases unmatched.

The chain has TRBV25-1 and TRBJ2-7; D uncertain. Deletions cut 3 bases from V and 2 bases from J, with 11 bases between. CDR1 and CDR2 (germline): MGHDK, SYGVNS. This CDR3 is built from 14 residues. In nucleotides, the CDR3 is TGTGCCAGCAGTGAGAGAGCCCCCCCCTACGAGCAGTACTTC. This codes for CASSERAPPYEQYF.

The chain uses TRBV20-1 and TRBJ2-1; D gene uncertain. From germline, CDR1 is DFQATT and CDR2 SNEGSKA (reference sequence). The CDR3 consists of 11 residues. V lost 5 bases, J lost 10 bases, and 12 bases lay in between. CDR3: CSAPKGGEQFF. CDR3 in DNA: TGCAGTGCTCCTAAGGGTGGGGAGCAGTTCTTC.

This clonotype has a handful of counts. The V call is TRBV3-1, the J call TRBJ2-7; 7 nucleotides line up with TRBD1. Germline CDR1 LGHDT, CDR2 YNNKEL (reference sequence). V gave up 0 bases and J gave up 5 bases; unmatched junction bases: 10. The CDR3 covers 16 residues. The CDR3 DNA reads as TGTGCCAGCAGCCAAGATCTGCTGACAGGGTGGAACGAGCAGTACTTC. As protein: CASSQDLLTGWNEQYF.

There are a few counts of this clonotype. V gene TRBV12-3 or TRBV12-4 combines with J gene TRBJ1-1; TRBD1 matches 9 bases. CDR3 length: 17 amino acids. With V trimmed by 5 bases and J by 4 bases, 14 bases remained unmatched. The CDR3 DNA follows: TGTGCCAGCAGTCTTACAGGGGGCTATTCCTTTTCCACTGAAGCTTTCTTT. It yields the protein CASSLTGGYSFSTEAFF.

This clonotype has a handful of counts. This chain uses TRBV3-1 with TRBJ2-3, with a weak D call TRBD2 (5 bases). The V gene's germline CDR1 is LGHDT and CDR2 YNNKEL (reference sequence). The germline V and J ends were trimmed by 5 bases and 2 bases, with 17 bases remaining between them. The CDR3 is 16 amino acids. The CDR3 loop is CASSSTQSGSTDTQYF. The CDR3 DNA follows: TGTGCCAGCAGCTCGACCCAGAGCGGATCCACAGATACGCAGTATTTT.

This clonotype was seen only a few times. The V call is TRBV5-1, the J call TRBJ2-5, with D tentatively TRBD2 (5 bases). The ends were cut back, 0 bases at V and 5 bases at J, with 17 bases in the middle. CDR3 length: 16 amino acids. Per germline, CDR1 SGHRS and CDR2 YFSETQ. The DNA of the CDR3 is TGCGCCAGCAGCTTGGGGGGTGTGTCCGGCGGGGAGACCCAGTACTTC. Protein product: CASSLGGVSGGETQYF.

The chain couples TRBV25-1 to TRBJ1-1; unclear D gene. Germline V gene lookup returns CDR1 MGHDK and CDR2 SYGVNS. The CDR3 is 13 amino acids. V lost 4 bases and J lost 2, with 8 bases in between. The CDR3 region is CASSVWGNTEAFF. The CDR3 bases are TGTGCCAGCAGTGTATGGGGAAACACTGAAGCTTTCTTT.

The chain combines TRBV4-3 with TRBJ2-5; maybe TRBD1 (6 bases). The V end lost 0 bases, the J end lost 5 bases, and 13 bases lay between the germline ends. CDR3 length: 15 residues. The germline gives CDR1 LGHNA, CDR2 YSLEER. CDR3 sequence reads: CASSQEWQGKETQYF. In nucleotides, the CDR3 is TGCGCCAGCAGCCAAGAGTGGCAGGGGAAGGAGACCCAGTACTTC.

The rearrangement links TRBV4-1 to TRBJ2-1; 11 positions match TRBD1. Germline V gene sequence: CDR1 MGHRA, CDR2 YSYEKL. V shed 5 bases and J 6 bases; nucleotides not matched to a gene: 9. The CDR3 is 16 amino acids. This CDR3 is CASSEPGQGGFNEQFF. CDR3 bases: TGCGCCAGCAGCGAACCGGGACAGGGGGGTTTCAATGAGCAGTTCTTC.

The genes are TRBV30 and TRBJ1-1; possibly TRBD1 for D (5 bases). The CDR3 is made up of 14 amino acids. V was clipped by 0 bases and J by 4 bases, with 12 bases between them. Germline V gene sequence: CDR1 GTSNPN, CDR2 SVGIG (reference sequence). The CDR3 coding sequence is TGTGCCTGGAGTGTACAATCAGGGACCACTGAAGCTTTCTTT. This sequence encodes CAWSVQSGTTEAFF.

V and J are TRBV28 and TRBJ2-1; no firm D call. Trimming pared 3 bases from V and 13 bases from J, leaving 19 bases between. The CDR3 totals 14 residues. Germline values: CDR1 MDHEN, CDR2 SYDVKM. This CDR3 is CASSFHVWAETQFF. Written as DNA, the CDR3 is TGTGCCAGCAGTTTTCACGTATGGGCGGAGACCCAGTTCTTC. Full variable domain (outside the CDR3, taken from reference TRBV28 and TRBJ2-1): DVKVTQSSRYLVKRTGEKVFLECVQDMDHENMFWYRQDPGLGLRLIYFSYDVKMKEKGDIPEGYSVSREKKERFSLILESASTNQTSMYLCASSFHVWAETQFFGPGTRLTVL.

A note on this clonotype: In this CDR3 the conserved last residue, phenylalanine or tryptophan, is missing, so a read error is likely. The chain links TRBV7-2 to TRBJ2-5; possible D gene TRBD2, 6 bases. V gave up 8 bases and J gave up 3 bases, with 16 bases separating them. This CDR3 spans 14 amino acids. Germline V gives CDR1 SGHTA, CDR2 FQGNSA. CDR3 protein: CASSLLGGEETQYY. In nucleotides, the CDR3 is TGTGCCAGCTCCCTTTTGGGGGGAGAAGAGACCCAGTACTAC.

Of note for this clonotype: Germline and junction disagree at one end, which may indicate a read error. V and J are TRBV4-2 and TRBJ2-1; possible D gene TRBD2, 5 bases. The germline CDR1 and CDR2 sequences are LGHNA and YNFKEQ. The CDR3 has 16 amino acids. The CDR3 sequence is CTSSQESGNVVNEQFF. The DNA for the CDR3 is TGTACCAGCAGCCAAGAATCGGGGAACGTGGTGAATGAGCAGTTCTTC.

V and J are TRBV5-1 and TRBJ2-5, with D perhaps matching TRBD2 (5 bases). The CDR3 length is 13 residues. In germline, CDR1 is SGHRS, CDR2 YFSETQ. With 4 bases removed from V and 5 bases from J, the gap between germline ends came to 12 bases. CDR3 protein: CASSREGVETQYF. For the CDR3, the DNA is TGCGCCAGCAGCCGAGAGGGCGTGGAGACCCAGTACTTC.